This TCR beta chain was sequenced for a study of blood T cell repertoires in COVID-19. Study summary: Collection of acute and convalescent COVID-19 samples took place in the United States, Italy and Spain.

CDR1 and CDR2 from the germline V gene are MDHEN and SYDVKM. Trimming cost V 8 bases and J 6 bases, with 16 bases left between them. The CDR3 totals 14 residues. Participant ages covered about 18 to 95 years across 24 US areas. Recovered status applied to Cohort 3 donors who had two consecutive negative PCRs. It also applied to those with clearance or with symptom resolution. TCRdb's copy holds only in-frame clones and misses some; the assay was immunoSEQ multiplex PCR. The sample lists about 180,000 clones, 88% occurring once. Sequencing was carried out using PBMCs or T cells enriched from blood (not recorded which). The source of this sequence is a woman younger than 35 who had recovered from COVID-19. The gene calls are TRBV28 and TRBJ2-2, with D possibly being TRBD2 (5 bases). CDR3 bases: TGTGCCAGCCGATTCTTTTGGGAGTCCGGGGAGCTGTTTTTT. Protein: CASRFFWESGELFF.